The present T cell receptor (beta chain) was sequenced within a study of blood T cell repertoires in COVID-19 (dated by TCRdb to between 2020 and 2021). Some background on the complete study: Samples from collaborators originated in the United States, Italy and Spain and spanned both the acute and convalescent phases of COVID-19. The material from the prospective study consisted of cDNA or gDNA derived from T cells, B-cell-depleted T cells, or PBMCs. Where available, HLA class I and class II types were taken from metadata supplied by the sample provider and were not determined by assay-based typing. The samples were drawn from two sources: the first 160 participants of the ongoing ImmuneRACE study, and fewer than 1,500 subjects contributed by 6 global collaborators. The repertoires were released in a freely available public database intended as a resource for research on the immune response to SARS-CoV-2. The sample metadata nearly always contained a de-identified subject ID, COVID-19 status, age in years and sex. Deeply sampled blood TCRbeta repertoires from subjects exposed to, actively infected with, or recovered from COVID-19 were included in the dataset.

V loses 1 base at its end and J loses 7 bases; junction bases beyond the gene matches: 14. The CDR3 spans 18 residues, from the cysteine through the phenylalanine. Solely the CDR3 DNA is kept, with 54 bases framed from the first base. CDR1 and CDR2, looked up from the germline V gene, are LGHNA and YNFKEQ. One collaborating source in Seattle enrolled patients during active infection and followed them longitudinally through the course of disease. Each collaborating institution followed its own protocols to collect whole blood in K2EDTA tubes. For TCRbeta analysis, collaborators shipped samples in one of three forms: frozen whole blood, isolated PBMCs, or DNA extracted from either of those sample types. The full study reports these points: The amount of clinical and demographic metadata varied by source and participant and was provided uncurated.

For this clone: The target of this receptor is not known. No qualities accompany the bases; no much larger clone lies one base away.

The immunoSEQ Assay, a bias-controlled multiplex PCR, was used to amplify TCRbeta CDR3 regions from genomic DNA. Processing in the source paper ran as follows. Within the assay, amplification of reference gene primers was used to estimate how many nucleated cells each sample contained. To quantify the absolute abundance of each unique TCRbeta CDR3 rearrangement, sequence reads were collapsed and filtered. Productive Simpson clonality was computed per sample as the square root of Simpson's diversity index over productive rearrangements. TCRdb holds this immuneACCESS table with in-frame rearrangements only. Some clones are missing; in checked studies, unresolved V genes explain under half, and the rest has no known cause. The DNA gave D and trimming, while V, J and clone size come from that table. The sample table contains some 170,000 clones; only one count was recorded for 80% to 95% of them. The ten largest clones take up just under 2% of the sample.

The chain employs TRBV4-2 and TRBJ1-4; 8 bases in the junction line up with TRBD1. This TCR derives from a woman aged 55-70 years with COVID-19, enrolled during active disease. Sequenced input: peripheral blood. Here is the DNA: TGTGCCAGCAGCCAAGGTCAAGGGACAGGAGTAGGGGGTGAAAAACTGTTTTTT. Its protein is CASSQGQGTGVGGEKLFF.